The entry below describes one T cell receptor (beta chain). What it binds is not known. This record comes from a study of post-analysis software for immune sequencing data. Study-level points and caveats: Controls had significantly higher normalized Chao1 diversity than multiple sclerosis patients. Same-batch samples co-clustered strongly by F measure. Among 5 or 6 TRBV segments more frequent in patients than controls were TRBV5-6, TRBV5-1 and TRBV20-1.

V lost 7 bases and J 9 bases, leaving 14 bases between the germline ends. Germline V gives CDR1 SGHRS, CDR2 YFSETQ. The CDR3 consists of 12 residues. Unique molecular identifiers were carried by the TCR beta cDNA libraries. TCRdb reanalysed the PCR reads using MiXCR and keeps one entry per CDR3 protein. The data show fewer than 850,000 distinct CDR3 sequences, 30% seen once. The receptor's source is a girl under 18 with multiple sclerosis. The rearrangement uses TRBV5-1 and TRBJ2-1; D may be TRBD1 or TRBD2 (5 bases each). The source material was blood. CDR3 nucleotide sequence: TGCGCCAGCTTTAAGGGGAGAGGTGAGCAGTTCTTC. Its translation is CASFKGRGEQFF.